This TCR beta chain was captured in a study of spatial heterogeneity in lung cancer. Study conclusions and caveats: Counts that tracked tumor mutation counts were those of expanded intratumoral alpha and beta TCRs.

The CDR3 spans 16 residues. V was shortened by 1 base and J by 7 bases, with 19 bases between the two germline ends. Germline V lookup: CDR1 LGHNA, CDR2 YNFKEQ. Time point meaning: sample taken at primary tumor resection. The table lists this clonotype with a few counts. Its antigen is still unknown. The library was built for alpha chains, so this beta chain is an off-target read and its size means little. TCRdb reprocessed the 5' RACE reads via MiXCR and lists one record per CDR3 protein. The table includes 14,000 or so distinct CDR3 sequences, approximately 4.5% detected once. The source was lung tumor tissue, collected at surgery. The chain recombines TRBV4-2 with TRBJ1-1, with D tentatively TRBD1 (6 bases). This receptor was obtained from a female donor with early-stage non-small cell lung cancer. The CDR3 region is CASSQAGTSDRGEAFF. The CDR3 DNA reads TGTGCCAGCAGCCAAGCCGGGACATCAGACCGTGGTGAAGCTTTCTTT.